Listed here is a single T cell receptor beta chain. The source of the sample is a study of blood T cell repertoires in COVID-19. Whole-study context: The cDNA or gDNA used as material had been derived from T cells, B-cell-depleted T cells, or PBMCs.

In the authors' methods: Nucleated cell counts were estimated from reference gene primer amplification. Produced via immunoSEQ multiplex PCR; TCRdb's table is partial and in-frame only. The V and J calls and the clone size are those of that table, but D and trimming were determined from the DNA. The sample records about 410,000 clones, around 91% being singletons. Seattle patient enrollment occurred during active infection, with longitudinal follow-up thereafter. The CDR3 has 16 amino acids. The J segment lost 4 bases and the V segment lost 4 bases, leaving 3 bases of the junction unmatched. Germline V CDR1 and CDR2: MNHNS, SASEGT.

The sequence came from a woman aged 40 to 49 with COVID-19, enrolled during active disease. The chain joins TRBV6-1 to TRBJ2-3; 15 positions agree with TRBD2. Sequenced: peripheral blood. Here the CDR3 DNA reads TGTGCCAGCAGTGGGACTAGCGGGAGGGTGGCAGATACGCAGTATTTT. It codes for CASSGTSGRVADTQYF.